This TCR beta chain is from a study of CD8 T cells in Susac syndrome. Germline CDR1 is SGHAT and CDR2 is FQNNGV. Trimming took off 1 base at V and 5 bases at J, with 8 bases between the two ends. The CDR3 has 14 residues. CD8+ and CD4+ T cells taken from blood had their TCR beta sequenced. It was treatment-naive patients with stable or active relapsing-remitting disease who made up the multiple sclerosis controls. Random hexamers were used to reverse transcribe the RNA input (about 0.45 to 1 ug). The amplification used immunoSEQ multiplex PCR on TCR beta CDR3; it spanned 54 Vbeta and 13 Jbeta. MiXCR, applied by TCRdb to the immunoSEQ multiplex PCR reads, yields one record per CDR3 protein. Counted here are approximately 270,000 distinct CDR3 sequences, approximately 92% occurring once; the ten biggest clones make up around 0.072%.

The chain uses TRBV11-2 and TRBJ2-2; D not certain. The sequenced sample was CD4+ T cells from PBMCs. This TCR was recovered from a human donor with multiple sclerosis. CDR3 coding DNA: TGTGCCAGCAGCTTAGGTTGGGGAACCGGGGAGCTGTTTTTT. This gives the protein CASSLGWGTGELFF.